The T cell receptor (beta chain) under discussion was sequenced for a study of blood T cell repertoires in COVID-19. Study information: T cells, B-cell-depleted T cells, or PBMCs provided the cDNA or gDNA that served as material.

Original analysis: Estimated nucleated cell counts came from reference gene primer amplification. Sequencing used immunoSEQ multiplex PCR; TCRdb keeps in-frame clones, though not all of them. D and trimming come from the DNA, and the V and J calls and clone size come from that table. This sample carries 110,000 to 150,000 clones, around nine tenths of them seen once, and the ten largest clones take around 1.7%. The CDR3 has 17 amino acids. Germline CDR1 is SGHDT and CDR2 is YYEEEE. V was pared by 0 bases and J by 2 bases, with 16 bases between. The source material was peripheral blood. This clonotype originated in a woman aged 45-65 years with acute or convalescent COVID-19. V and J are TRBV5-6 and TRBJ2-3; D gene ambiguous. CDR3 loop: CASSLALSIAPTDTQYF. CDR3 nucleotide sequence: TGTGCCAGCAGCTTGGCCCTTTCTATCGCTCCCACAGATACGCAGTATTTT.